The table lists the clone carrying this T cell receptor (beta chain) with a count of one. Its target is not known. CDR3 and TCR beta VDJ profiling relied on genomic DNA as the template. One entry per CDR3 protein results from TCRdb running MiXCR on the reads. Here the sample spans approximately 300,000 distinct CDR3 sequences, under 65% being singletons. CDR3 length equals 12 residues. Deletions cut 8 bases from V and 11 bases from J, with 18 bases between. Germline CDR1 is SNHLY and CDR2 is FYNNEI. This sample stems from a study of CD8+CD57+ T cells in acquired aplastic anemia. Study at large: Sorted CD4+ plus CD8+ cells gave DNA averaging around 3.2 ug. Whole-study results and caveats: Patients and controls were not found to differ significantly in CD8+ Simpson's diversity.

Patients who underwent sequencing had shown CD8+CD57+ cell expansion by flow cytometry. Patients, without exception, had severe acquired aplastic anemia. Receipt of therapy had not occurred in any patient by the time of blood sampling. The TCR was taken from a human donor with aplastic anemia. Sequenced input: sorted CD4+, CD8+, or CD8+CD57+ T cells (not recorded which) from PBMCs. The chain has TRBV2 and TRBJ1-1; maybe TRBD1 (5 bases). CDR3 DNA sequence: TGTGCCAGCTCACATCTCGAGACAGTGGCTTTCTTT. As protein: CASSHLETVAFF.